This paragraph reports one TCR beta chain. Its antigen is unidentified. This sample was included in a study of graft-versus-host responses after intestinal transplantation. Looking at the study overall: Multivisceral, liver-intestinal, or isolated intestinal transplants were performed in recipients.

Trimming took off 6 bases at V and 5 bases at J, with 19 bases between the two ends. The CDR3 contains 15 residues. CDR1 and CDR2 from the germline V gene are SGHDN and FVKESK. This table comes from immunoSEQ multiplex PCR, and its TCRdb copy is limited to in-frame clones, with some not included. The data show 13,000 or so clones, approximately 84% seen once. Overall study findings and caveats: Allograft graft-versus-host to host-versus-graft clonal ratios ran high in patients with graft-donor T cell macrochimerism. The recipient marrow held GvH clones, and some of them showed up first in ileum or blood.

Sequences were derived from PBMCs, sampled around 320 days after intestinal transplant. The origin of this receptor is a human patient who received an intestinal transplant, so some T cells may come from the graft donor. The genes are TRBV14 and TRBJ2-5; TRBD1 might be the D (6 bases). The CDR3 coding sequence is TGTGCCAGCAGGGTTCAGGGGCCCCAAATGGAGACCCAGTACTTC. Translation: CASRVQGPQMETQYF.